A selection of T cell receptor beta chains follows, all from one sample in a study of cytomegalovirus exposure and HLA in healthy donors. Clones were read by immunoSEQ multiplex PCR, and TCRdb kept only the in-frame ones, dropping some. The data show about 110,000 clones, about 92% seen once. The sequenced material came from PBMCs. Every receptor here comes from a woman between 18 and 29 years old in good health and CMV-seronegative. Each CDR3 is given with its conserved first and last residue. D genes are given only for firm matches. The size of a clone is reported for some rows only, either as once, few or many, or as a class for expanded clones.

size: NA
J: TRBJ2-1
V: TRBV28
D: TRBD2
DNA: TGTGCCAGCAGTCCACGCGGCGGGAGGCCGACCTACAATGAGCAGTTCTTC
CDR3: CASSPRGGRPTYNEQFF

size: NA
J: TRBJ2-7
V: TRBV30
D: NA
DNA: TGTGCCTGGAGTGGAAAGAGGGACTTCTACGAGCAGTACTTC
CDR3: CAWSGKRDFYEQYF

size: NA
J: TRBJ1-1
V: TRBV7-8
D: NA
DNA: TGTGCCAGCAGCTTAGCGGTGGAGACGGTGATTGAAGCTTTCTTT
CDR3: CASSLAVETVIEAFF

size: NA
J: TRBJ1-4
V: TRBV28
D: NA
DNA: TGTGCCAGCAGCAATCCTGGAGGGGTTGAGGGTGAAAAACTGTTTTTT
CDR3: CASSNPGGVEGEKLFF

size: NA
J: TRBJ2-7
V: TRBV25-1
D: NA
DNA: TGTGCCAGCAGTGATTTCTTCGAGCACGAGCAGTACTTC
CDR3: CASSDFFEHEQYF

size: few
J: TRBJ2-7
V: TRBV19
D: NA
DNA: TGTGCCAGTTCGAGATGGGACAACTCCTACGAGCAGTACTTC
CDR3: CASSRWDNSYEQYF

size: NA
J: TRBJ1-1
V: TRBV4-3
D: TRBD1
DNA: TGCGCCAGCAGCCAAAAGACAGGGGAGTATACTGAAGCTTTCTTT
CDR3: CASSQKTGEYTEAFF

size: NA
J: TRBJ2-1
V: TRBV29-1
D: NA
DNA: TGCAGCGTTGGACTAGGCAACAATGAGCAGTTCTTC
CDR3: CSVGLGNNEQFF

size: NA
J: TRBJ1-4
V: TRBV19
D: TRBD1
DNA: TGTGCCAGTAGTATTTCGAGGACAGGGTGGAACGAAAAACTGTTTTTT
CDR3: CASSISRTGWNEKLFF

size: NA
J: TRBJ2-7
V: TRBV5-1
D: TRBD2
DNA: TGCGCCAGCAGCCCCGGAGGGCTAGCGGGGAGCTCCTACGAGCAGTACTTC
CDR3: CASSPGGLAGSSYEQYF

size: once
J: TRBJ1-2
V: TRBV15
D: NA
DNA: TGTGCCACCAGCAGGGATAGGGGGACCGTTGCGGATGGCTACACCTTC
CDR3: CATSRDRGTVADGYTF

size: NA
J: TRBJ1-1
V: TRBV18
D: NA
DNA: TGTGCCAGCTCTCTCGGGATGGGGTATGGCACTGAAGCTTTCTTT
CDR3: CASSLGMGYGTEAFF

size: NA
J: TRBJ1-1
V: TRBV6-5
D: TRBD1
DNA: TGTGCCAGCAGTTTCCTGGACAGGGCTGGGACTGAAGCTTTCTTT
CDR3: CASSFLDRAGTEAFF

size: NA
J: TRBJ1-2
V: TRBV4-3
D: NA
DNA: TGCGCCAGCAGCCAAGAATTGGGGCAGGGCTATGGCTACACCTTC
CDR3: CASSQELGQGYGYTF

size: NA
J: TRBJ2-3
V: TRBV9
D: TRBD2
DNA: TGTGCCAGCAGCGTAGCCATAAGAGCGGGAGGGCCAGATACGCAGTATTTT
CDR3: CASSVAIRAGGPDTQYF

size: NA
J: TRBJ1-4
V: TRBV18
D: NA
DNA: TGTGCCAGCTCACCAAGGGCGGGGGATCCGAGCGAAAAACTGTTTTTT
CDR3: CASSPRAGDPSEKLFF

size: NA
J: TRBJ1-5
V: TRBV7-8
D: TRBD1
DNA: TGTGCCAGCAGCTTCGACAGGGGAGGCTATCAGCCCCAGCATTTT
CDR3: CASSFDRGGYQPQHF